These 6 T cell receptor beta chains were all obtained from the same sample, sequenced in a study of control samples from healthy donors and cancer patients. TCRdb's copy holds only in-frame clones and misses some; the assay was immunoSEQ multiplex PCR. This table has around 180,000 clones, more than 90% appearing once. The sequenced sample consisted of blood. The origin of the receptors is a woman between 40 and 50 years old in good health.

This clone was detected only once. V and J are TRBV5-1 and TRBJ2-3, with D possibly matching TRBD1 (5 bases). The germline V gene has CDR1 SGHRS and CDR2 YFSETQ. Trimming left V 3 bases short and J 0 bases short, with 14 bases between. CDR3 length equals 16 residues. The CDR3 bases are TGCGCCAGCAGCTACGTGACAGCGTCTAGCACAGATACGCAGTATTTT. Translated: CASSYVTASSTDTQYF.

This clone was found once. The chain employs TRBV11-2 and TRBJ1-4; the D gene is possibly TRBD1 (5 bases). V dropped 5 bases and J dropped 4 bases, with 11 bases sitting between them. CDR3 length: 14 residues. Germline CDR1 SGHAT, CDR2 FQNNGV. The CDR3 sequence is CASSPLGVNEKLFF. In DNA, the CDR3 is TGTGCCAGCAGCCCCCTGGGGGTTAATGAAAAACTGTTTTTT.

The chain employs TRBV6-5 and TRBJ2-7, with 7 bases that match TRBD2. The trim removed 4 bases at V and 0 bases at J, leaving 3 bases unmatched. The CDR3 covers 14 residues. The germline V gene encodes CDR1 MNHEY and CDR2 SVGAGI. The CDR3 DNA sequence: TGTGCCAGCAGTTCGGGGGGAAGCTCCTACGAGCAGTACTTC. Its translation: CASSSGGSSYEQYF.

On this clone itself: This same CDR3 is encoded by further DNA sequences in the sample. The genes are TRBV12-3 or TRBV12-4 and TRBJ2-3; D call uncertain. The CDR3 is 12 amino acids. Trimming took off 6 bases at V and 2 bases at J, with 6 bases between the two ends. CDR3 DNA sequence: TGTGCCAGCAGGCCGAACACAGATACGCAGTATTTT. As protein: CASRPNTDTQYF.

The chain is built from TRBV25-1 and TRBJ1-1; 7 bases match TRBD1. J lost 9 bases, V lost 1 base, and 5 bases had no gene match. Germline CDR1 reads MGHDK; CDR2 reads SYGVNS. CDR3 size: 13 residues. The CDR3 reads CASSEFGTVQAFF. The CDR3 nucleotides read TGTGCCAGCAGTGAATTTGGGACAGTTCAAGCTTTCTTT.

This chain links TRBV3-1 (or the pseudogene TRBV3-2) with TRBJ2-5; TRBD2 matches at 8 bases. Trimming took 0 bases from V and 3 from J; bases not matched to a gene: 6. The CDR3 loop spans 16 amino acids. Germline CDR1 and CDR2: LGHDT and YNNKEL (reference sequence). The CDR3: CASSQDISGVEETQYF. CDR3 nucleotides: TGTGCCAGCAGCCAAGATATTAGCGGGGTCGAAGAGACCCAGTACTTC.